A selection of T cell receptor beta chains follows, all from one sample in a study of blood T cell repertoires in COVID-19. Profiled with immunoSEQ multiplex PCR; TCRdb holds only in-frame clones, not every one. The table has about 300,000 clones, 87% seen once. Sequencing was done on a sample of peripheral blood. The receptors were sampled from a man younger than 30 with active or convalescent COVID-19. CDR3s include the opening cysteine and the closing phenylalanine or tryptophan. The order of the fields is V gene, clone size, D gene, J gene, CDR3 protein, CDR3 DNA. A D gene is named only where the DNA matches it firmly. For some rows the clone size is stated as once, few or many, or as a class when expanded; others skip it.

V gene: TRBV29-1; clone size: .; D gene: .; J gene: TRBJ2-1; CDR3 protein: CSVARQLNNEQFF; CDR3 DNA: TGCAGCGTTGCTAGACAGCTAAACAATGAGCAGTTCTTC
V gene: TRBV21-1; clone size: .; D gene: .; J gene: TRBJ2-1; CDR3 protein: CASSGYGGGEGNEQFF; CDR3 DNA: TGTGCCAGCAGCGGCTATGGCGGGGGCGAAGGCAATGAGCAGTTCTTC
V gene: TRBV6-6; clone size: once; D gene: TRBD1; J gene: TRBJ1-1; CDR3 protein: CASSRSGTGDTEAFF; CDR3 DNA: TGTGCCAGCAGTCGATCTGGGACAGGAGACACTGAAGCTTTCTTT
V gene: TRBV5-8; clone size: .; D gene: .; J gene: TRBJ1-5; CDR3 protein: CASSLRRYNQPQHF; CDR3 DNA: TGTGCCAGCAGCTTGCGCAGGTACAATCAGCCCCAGCATTTT
V gene: TRBV2; clone size: .; D gene: TRBD2; J gene: TRBJ2-1; CDR3 protein: CASMTSGIHNEQFF; CDR3 DNA: TGTGCCAGCATGACTAGCGGGATCCACAATGAGCAGTTCTTC
V gene: TRBV27; clone size: .; D gene: TRBD2; J gene: TRBJ2-5; CDR3 protein: CASSLWASGSGYQETQYF; CDR3 DNA: TGTGCCAGCAGTTTATGGGCTAGCGGGAGCGGGTACCAAGAGACCCAGTACTTC
V gene: TRBV23-1; clone size: .; D gene: .; J gene: TRBJ2-7; CDR3 protein: CASSQPQGKSVEQYF; CDR3 DNA: TGCGCCAGCAGTCAACCACAGGGAAAATCGGTCGAGCAGTACTTC
V gene: TRBV3-1/TRBV3-2; clone size: .; D gene: TRBD1; J gene: TRBJ2-3; CDR3 protein: CASSQTGDSTDTQYF; CDR3 DNA: TGTGCCAGCAGCCAGACAGGGGATTCGACAGATACGCAGTATTTT
V gene: TRBV2; clone size: .; D gene: TRBD2; J gene: TRBJ2-2; CDR3 protein: CATLGLAGGPGELFF; CDR3 DNA: TGTGCCACCCTCGGACTAGCGGGAGGGCCAGGGGAGCTGTTTTTT
V gene: TRBV7-2; clone size: .; D gene: .; J gene: TRBJ1-4; CDR3 protein: CASSPAGQLNEKLFF; CDR3 DNA: TGTGCCAGCAGCCCAGCCGGACAGCTTAATGAAAAACTGTTTTTT
V gene: TRBV29-1; clone size: .; D gene: TRBD1; J gene: TRBJ2-7; CDR3 protein: CSVLGTGAYEQYF; CDR3 DNA: TGCAGCGTTCTCGGGACAGGGGCTTACGAGCAGTACTTC
V gene: TRBV19; clone size: .; D gene: .; J gene: TRBJ2-1; CDR3 protein: CASSLRGNEQFF; CDR3 DNA: TGTGCCAGTAGTCTCCGGGGGAATGAGCAGTTCTTC
V gene: TRBV11-2; clone size: .; D gene: .; J gene: TRBJ1-2; CDR3 protein: CASSLEGLGYGYTF; CDR3 DNA: TGTGCCAGCAGCTTAGAGGGGCTGGGCTATGGCTACACCTTC
V gene: TRBV5-1; clone size: .; D gene: TRBD1; J gene: TRBJ2-2; CDR3 protein: CASSPPGQGRNTGELFF; CDR3 DNA: TGCGCCAGCAGCCCACCGGGACAGGGGAGGAACACCGGGGAGCTGTTTTTT
V gene: TRBV5-1; clone size: .; D gene: TRBD1; J gene: TRBJ2-5; CDR3 protein: CASIDTGGDRTQYF; CDR3 DNA: TGCGCCAGCATCGATACAGGGGGCGATCGGACCCAGTACTTC
V gene: TRBV5-5; clone size: .; D gene: TRBD1; J gene: TRBJ1-5; CDR3 protein: CASSLQGGDQPQHF; CDR3 DNA: TGTGCCAGCAGCTTACAGGGGGGTGATCAGCCCCAGCATTTT
V gene: TRBV6-1; clone size: .; D gene: TRBD1; J gene: TRBJ1-3; CDR3 protein: CASSPLTGRNTIYF; CDR3 DNA: TGTGCCAGCAGTCCACTGACAGGGCGTAACACCATATATTTT
V gene: TRBV27; clone size: few; D gene: TRBD1; J gene: TRBJ2-5; CDR3 protein: CASSTGTGGVETQYF; CDR3 DNA: TGTGCCAGCAGTACGGGAACAGGGGGTGTTGAGACCCAGTACTTC
V gene: TRBV18; clone size: .; D gene: .; J gene: TRBJ2-7; CDR3 protein: CASSPNSPYEQYF; CDR3 DNA: TGTGCCAGCTCCCCCAACAGCCCCTACGAGCAGTACTTC
V gene: TRBV24-1; clone size: .; D gene: .; J gene: TRBJ2-3; CDR3 protein: CATSDFRGTDTQYF; CDR3 DNA: TGTGCCACCAGTGATTTTCGGGGCACAGATACGCAGTATTTT
V gene: TRBV29-1; clone size: .; D gene: TRBD2; J gene: TRBJ2-7; CDR3 protein: CSVHSGKVNEQYF; CDR3 DNA: TGCAGCGTTCACAGCGGGAAGGTCAACGAGCAGTACTTC
V gene: TRBV7-9; clone size: .; D gene: .; J gene: TRBJ2-5; CDR3 protein: CASSAGGPETQYF; CDR3 DNA: TGTGCCAGCAGCGCAGGGGGGCCGGAGACCCAGTACTTC
V gene: TRBV14; clone size: once; D gene: .; J gene: TRBJ1-1; CDR3 protein: CASSQDLMRNTEAFF; CDR3 DNA: TGTGCCAGCAGCCAAGATTTGATGCGGAACACTGAAGCTTTCTTT
V gene: TRBV13; clone size: .; D gene: .; J gene: TRBJ2-7; CDR3 protein: CASSLRRVREFISYEQYF; CDR3 DNA: TGTGCCAGCAGCCTCCGAAGGGTCCGGGAGTTTATCTCCTACGAGCAGTACTTC
V gene: TRBV27; clone size: .; D gene: .; J gene: TRBJ1-5; CDR3 protein: CASSLGQTNQPQHF; CDR3 DNA: TGTGCCAGCAGTTTGGGGCAGACTAATCAGCCCCAGCATTTT
V gene: TRBV10-2; clone size: .; D gene: .; J gene: TRBJ1-6; CDR3 protein: CASRQVDNSPLHF; CDR3 DNA: TGCGCCAGCAGACAGGTCGATAATTCACCCCTCCACTTT
V gene: TRBV4-1; clone size: .; D gene: .; J gene: TRBJ1-1; CDR3 protein: CASSLEPGMNTEAFF; CDR3 DNA: TGCGCCAGCAGCCTCGAACCGGGGATGAACACTGAAGCTTTCTTT
V gene: TRBV28; clone size: .; D gene: TRBD1; J gene: TRBJ1-4; CDR3 protein: CASSLPGQGVEKLFF; CDR3 DNA: TGTGCCAGCAGTCTCCCGGGACAGGGTGTCGAAAAACTGTTTTTT
V gene: TRBV27; clone size: .; D gene: TRBD2; J gene: TRBJ2-5; CDR3 protein: CASSSGLAGGRKYF; CDR3 DNA: TGTGCCAGCAGTTCGGGACTAGCGGGGGGAAGGAAGTACTTC